Included here is one T cell receptor beta chain sequence, with context. Antigen: not known. Without the conserved terminal phenylalanine or tryptophan, this CDR3 likely stems from a read error. The entry originates in a study of T cell repertoires in cytomegalovirus infection. Study details: Evidence of both CMV infection and a matching HLA type came from public TCR beta signatures.

TCRdb processed the reads anew with MiXCR; each CDR3 protein has one entry. This table holds about 830,000 distinct CDR3 sequences, approximately 32% found once. The CDR3 is made up of 12 amino acids. CDR1 and CDR2 (germline): SGHTA, FQGNSA. The V end lost 5 bases, the J end lost 6 bases, and 8 bases lay between the germline ends. The clonotype originates from a human donor in good health (CMV status not recorded). Some clones in this sample may be carry-over from other donors' samples. Sequencing was performed on cultured CD8+ T cells from PBMCs, taken from culture after CMV antigen stimulation. The chain links TRBV7-2 to TRBJ2-1; the D is unclear. The CDR3 coding sequence is TGTGCCAGCAGCCCCCGGCTCAATGAGCAGTTCGTC. The encoded protein is CASSPRLNEQFV.